These T cell receptor beta chains were read from a single sample in a study of a mutant IDH1 vaccine in newly diagnosed glioma. Profiling relied on immunoSEQ multiplex PCR, and the TCRdb table lists in-frame clones only, not all of them. The table records 95,000 to 120,000 clones, 90% of them present only once. These TCRs' antigens remain unknown. The specimen comprised PBMCs, sampled from a glioma patient whose treatment included an IDH1 peptide vaccine. The receptors were sampled from a woman aged 50 to 60 with glioma. Both conserved end residues are part of each CDR3. The order of the fields is clone size, J gene, V gene, D gene, CDR3 length, CDR3 protein, CDR3 DNA. A D gene is named only where the DNA matches it firmly. Clone size is given for some rows only: seen once, a few or many times, or a class if the clone is expanded.

>NA|TRBJ1-2|TRBV5-1|TRBD1|14
CASSLRQGAGGYTF
TGCGCCAGCAGCCTGCGGCAGGGGGCGGGAGGCTACACCTTC
>NA|TRBJ2-5|TRBV7-2|NA|13
CASTRAPWETQYF
TGTGCCAGCACCCGAGCGCCTTGGGAGACCCAGTACTTC
>NA|TRBJ2-3|TRBV19|TRBD1|13
CASWTGGTDTQYF
TGTGCCAGCTGGACAGGGGGCACAGATACGCAGTATTTT
>NA|TRBJ2-5|TRBV2|TRBD1|12
CASRQGGETQYF
TGTGCCAGCCGACAGGGGGGAGAGACCCAGTACTTC
>NA|TRBJ1-4|TRBV6-6|NA|15
CASRGPSGTNEKLFF
TGTGCCAGCAGGGGTCCTTCTGGGACTAATGAAAAACTGTTTTTT
>NA|TRBJ2-5|TRBV20-1|NA|11
CSARDRETQYF
TGCAGTGCTAGAGATAGAGAGACCCAGTACTTC
>NA|TRBJ1-2|TRBV30|TRBD1|15
CAWSVQGADRKGYTF
TGTGCCTGGAGTGTACAGGGGGCGGACAGGAAGGGCTACACCTTC
>few|TRBJ1-1|TRBV30|NA|13
CAWNYEEGTEAFF
TGTGCCTGGAACTATGAGGAGGGCACTGAAGCTTTCTTT
>NA|TRBJ2-1|TRBV5-1|NA|18
CASSLEWAAIVHYNEQFF
TGCGCCAGCAGCTTGGAATGGGCAGCGATTGTTCACTACAATGAGCAGTTCTTC
>NA|TRBJ2-1|TRBV6-1|NA|13
CASSESPLNEQFF
TGTGCCAGCAGTGAATCTCCGCTTAATGAGCAGTTCTTC
>NA|TRBJ2-7|TRBV16|TRBD2|17
CASSQSIAGGPLYEQYF
TGTGCCAGCAGCCAATCGATAGCGGGAGGGCCCCTCTACGAGCAGTACTTC
>NA|TRBJ1-5|TRBV2|NA|15
CASSEADYSNQPQHF
TGTGCCAGCAGTGAAGCGGATTATAGCAATCAGCCCCAGCATTTT
>once|TRBJ2-1|TRBV10-1|NA|13
CASSENGGSEQFF
TGCGCCAGCAGTGAGAATGGGGGAAGTGAGCAGTTCTTC
>NA|TRBJ2-5|TRBV25-1|TRBD1|12
CARITGEETQYF
TGTGCCAGGATAACAGGGGAAGAGACCCAGTACTTC
>NA|TRBJ1-1|TRBV7-9|NA|15
CASSLAQDGITEAFF
TGTGCCAGCAGCTTAGCGCAGGACGGAATCACTGAAGCTTTCTTT
>NA|TRBJ2-2|TRBV5-4|TRBD1|15
CASSFGQGFAGELFF
TGTGCCAGCAGCTTCGGACAGGGATTCGCCGGGGAGCTGTTTTTT
>NA|TRBJ2-1|TRBV7-3|TRBD1|15
CASSLTGQSYNEQFF
TGTGCCAGCAGCTTAACGGGACAGAGTTACAATGAGCAGTTCTTC
>NA|TRBJ2-1|TRBV6-4|TRBD2|16
CASSPRLAGRTNEQFF
TGTGCCAGCAGCCCCCGACTAGCGGGTCGGACTAATGAGCAGTTCTTC
>once|TRBJ1-5|TRBV5-5|NA|17
CASSLGETYLVNQPQHF
TGTGCCAGCAGCTTGGGGGAGACGTATTTAGTCAATCAGCCCCAGCATTTT
>NA|TRBJ1-4|TRBV7-8|NA|14
CASSLEATNEKLFF
TGTGCCAGCAGCTTAGAGGCGACTAATGAAAAACTGTTTTTT